This TCR beta chain comes out of a study of blood T cell repertoires in COVID-19 (dated by TCRdb to 2018 to 2021). About the investigation overall: Collaborator samples came from the United States, Italy and Spain and covered acute and convalescent phases of COVID-19. The material from the prospective study consisted of cDNA or gDNA derived from T cells, B-cell-depleted T cells, or PBMCs. Deeply sampled blood TCRbeta repertoires from subjects exposed to, actively infected with, or recovered from COVID-19 were included in the dataset. The repertoires were released in a freely available public database meant as a resource for research on the immune response to SARS-CoV-2. The samples were drawn from the first 160 participants of the ongoing ImmuneRACE study and from 1,200 or so subjects provided by 6 global collaborators. Nearly every sample came with metadata listing a de-identified subject ID, COVID-19 status, age in years and sex. Where HLA class I and class II types were available, the types were taken from metadata supplied by the sample provider, not from assay-based typing.

Relative to germline, V is missing 4 bases and J is missing 6 bases, with 8 bases of the junction outside any gene match. The CDR3 measures 15 amino acids from cysteine to phenylalanine. Only CDR3 DNA is held: 45 bases, read in frame from base 1. The germline V gene provides CDR1 SGDLS and CDR2 YYNGEE. Results the study describes overall, beyond this receptor: How much clinical and demographic metadata was included differed by source and by participant, and the metadata was provided uncurated.

Comments on this clone: Its antigen remains undetermined. Base qualities are not provided; no much larger clone lies one nucleotide away.

TCRbeta CDR3 regions were amplified from genomic DNA using the immunoSEQ Assay, a bias-controlled multiplex PCR. Regarding the original processing steps: The number of nucleated cells in each sample was estimated from the amplification of reference gene primers within the assay. To quantify the absolute abundance of each unique TCRbeta CDR3 rearrangement, sequence reads were collapsed and filtered. For each sample, productive Simpson clonality was calculated as the square root of Simpson's diversity index across productive rearrangements. Here the immuneACCESS table is served through TCRdb, limited to in-frame sequences with V and J called. Missing clones are a known gap in these copies; in checked studies unresolved V genes cover under half, and the rest lacks a known reason. V, J and clone size are those of that table, while D and trimming were read from the DNA. Counted in this sample were tens of thousands of clones; roughly 88% of them appeared once. 15% to 18% of the sample comes from the top ten.

Whole blood was collected in K2EDTA tubes by collaborating institutions according to the institutions' own protocols. For TCRbeta analysis, collaborators shipped samples in one of three forms: frozen whole blood, isolated PBMCs, or DNA extracted from either of those sample types. The receptor chain draws on TRBV9 and TRBJ2-3, with 10 bases in between that match TRBD2. The TCR comes from a human donor in a cohort sampled during active COVID-19. The donor label of this sample is uncertain. Sequenced sample: peripheral blood. The DNA reads as follows: TGTGCCAGCAGCCAAGCGGGGGGGCTATGGGATACGCAGTATTTT. Protein translation: CASSQAGGLWDTQYF. Reference TRBV9 and TRBJ2-3 genes cover what lies past the CDR3, so the full variable domain is DSGVTQTPKHLITATGQRVTLRCSPRSGDLSVYWYQQSLDQGLQFLIQYYNGEERAKGNILERFSAQQFPDLHSELNLSSLELGDSALYFCASSQAGGLWDTQYFGPGTRLTVL.